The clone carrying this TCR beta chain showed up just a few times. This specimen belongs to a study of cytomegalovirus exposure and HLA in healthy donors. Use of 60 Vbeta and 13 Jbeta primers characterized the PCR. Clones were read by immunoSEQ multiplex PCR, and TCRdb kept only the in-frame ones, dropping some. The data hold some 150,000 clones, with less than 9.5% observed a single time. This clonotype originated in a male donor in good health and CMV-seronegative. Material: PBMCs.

The CDR3 region is CASSLLAGKVNEQYF. Here the CDR3 DNA reads TGTGCCAGCAGTCTCCTAGCGGGGAAGGTCAACGAGCAGTACTTC. The chain joins TRBV27 to TRBJ2-7; 9 bases agree with TRBD2. Germline V gene sequence: CDR1 MNHEY, CDR2 SMNVEV (reference sequence). The CDR3 totals 15 residues. J lost 5 bases, V lost 5 bases, and 10 bases had no gene match.